Listed below are T cell receptor beta chains from one sample, sequenced in a study of cytomegalovirus exposure and HLA in healthy donors. Measured with immunoSEQ multiplex PCR; TCRdb has only the in-frame clones, and not every one. The data show over 150,000 clones, with about 96% seen just once and about 0.89% held by the top ten. Sequencing input: PBMCs. The receptor set was obtained from a woman younger than 30 in good health and CMV-seronegative. The CDR3 runs from the conserved cysteine through the conserved F or W. The order of the fields is clone size, V gene, D gene, J gene, CDR3 DNA, CDR3 protein. The D gene is left open where the match is weak. Size tells how often a clone was seen (once, few, many) or the class of an expanded clone, and some rows leave it out.

NA	TRBV6-4	NA	TRBJ1-6	TGTGCCAGCAGTGTCCCCCCCTCTTCGGGTTCACCCCTCCACTTT	CASSVPPSSGSPLHF
NA	TRBV7-9	NA	TRBJ2-7	TGTGCCAGCAGTCTCCCGGGGGTATCCTACGAGCAGTACTTC	CASSLPGVSYEQYF
NA	TRBV7-9	NA	TRBJ1-2	TGTGCCAGCAGCTTATCCCTAGAGGGAAGCTACACCTTC	CASSLSLEGSYTF
NA	TRBV7-9	NA	TRBJ2-3	TGTGCCAGCAGCTTTCATAGAACAGATACGCAGTATTTT	CASSFHRTDTQYF
NA	TRBV6-1	NA	TRBJ1-2	TGTGCCAGCAGTGAGCTGGCTTTCCCCAGGGACTATGGCTACACCTTC	CASSELAFPRDYGYTF
NA	TRBV9	TRBD2	TRBJ2-5	TGTGCCAGCAGCGCCGCTAGCGGGGGTTTCCAGACCCAGTACTTC	CASSAASGGFQTQYF
NA	TRBV21-1	NA	TRBJ2-3	TGTGCCAGCAGCAAGCCTCCAGGTACAGATACGCAGTATTTT	CASSKPPGTDTQYF
NA	TRBV18	TRBD1	TRBJ2-1	TGTGCCAGCTCACCAGATCAGGGGGCCAATGAGCAGTTCTTC	CASSPDQGANEQFF
NA	TRBV5-4	NA	TRBJ1-2	TGTGCCAGCAGCTTACCAGGGTTTAATGGCTACACCTTC	CASSLPGFNGYTF
NA	TRBV5-6	TRBD1	TRBJ1-4	TGTGCCAGCAGCTTGGGGGCCGGCGGACAGGGAAGAGAAAAACTGTTTTTT	CASSLGAGGQGREKLFF
NA	TRBV2	NA	TRBJ2-4	TGTGCCAGCAAATCCGAAGGGGAAAACATTCAGTACTTC	CASKSEGENIQYF
NA	TRBV19	NA	TRBJ2-7	TGTGCCAGTAGTATAGATCTATGGCAGGGTTTCGACGAGCAGTACTTC	CASSIDLWQGFDEQYF
NA	TRBV4-3	TRBD1	TRBJ2-6	TGCGCCAGCAGCCAAGCTGGGACAGGGTACTCTGGGGCCAACGTCCTGACTTTC	CASSQAGTGYSGANVLTF
NA	TRBV5-1	NA	TRBJ2-7	TGCGCCAGCAGCTTGACCGGAGGTGGATCTCACGAGCAGTACTTC	CASSLTGGGSHEQYF
NA	TRBV19	TRBD1	TRBJ2-3	TGTGCCAGTACGGACAGGGGCACGACAGATACGCAGTATTTT	CASTDRGTTDTQYF
few	TRBV29-1	TRBD2	TRBJ2-7	TGCAGCGTTGATTGGGGGAGGGACGAGCAGTACTTC	CSVDWGRDEQYF
NA	TRBV19	NA	TRBJ1-2	TGTGCCAGTAGTATTAGACAGCCCGCAGGGAACTATGGCTACACCTTC	CASSIRQPAGNYGYTF
NA	TRBV4-2	TRBD1	TRBJ1-2	TGTGCCAGCAGCCAAGTAATTGGACAGGGGTATGGCTACACCTTC	CASSQVIGQGYGYTF
NA	TRBV15	NA	TRBJ1-5	TGTGCCACCAGCAGAGATCTGGGCAGTAGCAATCAGCCCCAGCATTTT	CATSRDLGSSNQPQHF
NA	TRBV7-3	TRBD2	TRBJ2-1	TGTGCCAGCAGCTCGGGACTAGCCCCTGAGCAGTTCTTC	CASSSGLAPEQFF
NA	TRBV19	TRBD1	TRBJ1-5	TGTGCCAGTAGTCCCCAGACAGGGGGGGTGCAGCCCCAGCATTTT	CASSPQTGGVQPQHF
few	TRBV6-5	NA	TRBJ1-4	TGTGCCAGCAGACCCGGGATTACTAATGAAAAACTGTTTTTT	CASRPGITNEKLFF
NA	TRBV19	NA	TRBJ1-6	TGTGCCAGTTCGAGGCAGGGCGAGTCACCCCTCCACTTT	CASSRQGESPLHF
NA	TRBV11-1	NA	TRBJ2-3	TGTGCCAGCAGTCCCAGGGGCCAAGGCCTACGTACAGATACGCAGTATTTT	CASSPRGQGLRTDTQYF
NA	TRBV6-5	NA	TRBJ1-1	TGTGCCAGCAGTTACCAGGGCAATCTCAATGAAGCTTTCTTT	CASSYQGNLNEAFF
NA	TRBV5-4	NA	TRBJ1-5	TGTGCCAGCAGCTTGAGGGGTGGCAATCAGCCCCAGCATTTT	CASSLRGGNQPQHF
NA	TRBV5-1	TRBD2	TRBJ2-3	TGCGCCAGCAGTACTAGCGGGGGGGCCGCGGATACGCAGTATTTT	CASSTSGGAADTQYF
NA	TRBV7-6	TRBD1	TRBJ2-3	TGTGCCAGCAGCTTAGGGGTGGGACAGGGGATCGTGGGTCGCACAGATACGCAGTATTTT	CASSLGVGQGIVGRTDTQYF
NA	TRBV7-2	TRBD1	TRBJ1-2	TGTGCCAGCAGCCCGGGGACAGGGAGCTATGGCTACACCTTC	CASSPGTGSYGYTF
once	TRBV7-8	NA	TRBJ2-7	TGTGCCAGCAGCCCACCGGACAGGGAGGGCTACGAGCAGTACTTC	CASSPPDREGYEQYF
NA	TRBV6-1	TRBD1	TRBJ1-5	TGTGCCAGCAGTGAAAGGGGACAGCATAGCAATCAGCCCCAGCATTTT	CASSERGQHSNQPQHF
few	TRBV7-2	TRBD1	TRBJ2-7	TGTGCCAGCAGCCGGGACAGGGGGAACGAGCAGTACTTC	CASSRDRGNEQYF
once	TRBV9	TRBD2	TRBJ2-3	TGTGCCAGCAGCGTAGCCTCTAGCGGGAACACAGATACGCAGTATTTT	CASSVASSGNTDTQYF
NA	TRBV11-3	TRBD2	TRBJ2-3	TGTGCCAGCAGCTTAGACGGCGGGGGAAGCACAGATACGCAGTATTTT	CASSLDGGGSTDTQYF
NA	TRBV7-9	TRBD1	TRBJ2-7	TGTGCCAGCAGCTTCGAACGTCAGACAGGGTTTTTCTACGAGCAGTACTTC	CASSFERQTGFFYEQYF
NA	TRBV5-4	TRBD2	TRBJ2-1	TGTGCCAGCAGTTACGGGACTAGCGGGTCAAATGAGCAGTTCTTC	CASSYGTSGSNEQFF
NA	TRBV14	NA	TRBJ2-1	TGTGCCAGCAGCCAGGCTGGGTGGGGGCTGAGAAATGAGCAGTTCTTC	CASSQAGWGLRNEQFF
NA	TRBV11-3	NA	TRBJ2-7	TGTGCCAGCAGCTTAGGCAGGGGTGAGGAGCAGTACTTC	CASSLGRGEEQYF
NA	TRBV7-9	TRBD2	TRBJ2-1	TGTGCCAGCAGTTTGCTGGGCCGGGGGGATCACAATGAGCAGTTCTTC	CASSLLGRGDHNEQFF
NA	TRBV2	NA	TRBJ2-3	TGTGCCAGCAGTGCTGGGCTAGCATTCGATACGCAGTATTTT	CASSAGLAFDTQYF
NA	TRBV5-6	TRBD1	TRBJ1-6	TGTGCCAGCAGCGCCCTGGGACAGGGACACAGCTCCTATAATTCACCCCTCCACTTT	CASSALGQGHSSYNSPLHF
NA	TRBV30	NA	TRBJ1-1	TGTGCCTGGAGTGTCGGGGTTAACACTGAAGCTTTCTTT	CAWSVGVNTEAFF
NA	TRBV4-2	TRBD2	TRBJ2-1	TGTGCCAGCAGCCAAGGCCCTAGCGGGGGCAGGATCTCCTACAATGAGCAGTTCTTC	CASSQGPSGGRISYNEQFF
once	TRBV5-4	TRBD2	TRBJ2-3	TGTGCCACCGGACTAGCCTCCACAGATACGCAGTATTTT	CATGLASTDTQYF
NA	TRBV7-9	NA	TRBJ2-7	TGTGCCAGCAGCTCATTCCGGTCACAGGGCGAGGACGAGCAGTACTTC	CASSSFRSQGEDEQYF
NA	TRBV7-9	TRBD1	TRBJ1-2	TGTGCCAGCAGCGCCGACAGGGGACATCGCGATGGCTACACCTTC	CASSADRGHRDGYTF
NA	TRBV13	TRBD1	TRBJ2-7	TGTGCCAGCAGCTGGGGGGACAGGGTCTTCGAAGAGCAGTACTTC	CASSWGDRVFEEQYF
NA	TRBV6-1	NA	TRBJ2-7	TGTGCCAGCAGTGAAGGAGGCTCCTACGAGCAGTACTTC	CASSEGGSYEQYF
once	TRBV5-4	NA	TRBJ1-3	TGTGCCAGCAGCTTGGCGTCGAGCTCTGGAAACACCATATATTTT	CASSLASSSGNTIYF
NA	TRBV7-9	TRBD1	TRBJ1-1	TGTGCCAGCAGCCCCCGGGACAGGAACACTGAAGCTTTCTTT	CASSPRDRNTEAFF
once	TRBV29-1	TRBD2	TRBJ2-7	TGCAGCGTTGGGGGGGGTAATGGCTACGAGCAGTACTTC	CSVGGGNGYEQYF
NA	TRBV27	TRBD2	TRBJ2-1	TGTGCCAGCAGCCGATCCCCTGGGGGGACTAGGTACAATGAGCAGTTCTTC	CASSRSPGGTRYNEQFF
NA	TRBV30	TRBD2	TRBJ2-7	TGTGCCTGGAGTGTAGGGGGACTAGCGGGGGGCCGCTCCTACGAGCAGTACTTC	CAWSVGGLAGGRSYEQYF
NA	TRBV29-1	TRBD1	TRBJ2-3	TGCAGCGTCGCTAAGGACAGGGGGCTTTTGGGCACAGATACGCAGTATTTT	CSVAKDRGLLGTDTQYF
NA	TRBV4-2	NA	TRBJ1-4	TGTGCCAGCAGCCAAGCGGGTGACGTTGCTTCAACTAATGAAAAACTGTTTTTT	CASSQAGDVASTNEKLFF
NA	TRBV4-1	NA	TRBJ1-5	TGCGCCAGCAGCCAATGGGCTGGGAGCAATCAGCCCCAGCATTTT	CASSQWAGSNQPQHF
NA	TRBV9	NA	TRBJ1-2	TGTGCCAGCAGCGTAGGCGAAGGACAGAGCTATGGCTACACCTTC	CASSVGEGQSYGYTF
NA	TRBV5-5	NA	TRBJ2-7	TGTGCCAGCAGCTTGGACCCGTTTAAGGGGGGGTCCTCCTACGAGCAGTACTTC	CASSLDPFKGGSSYEQYF
NA	TRBV9	TRBD1	TRBJ2-2	TGTGCCAGCAGCGGACCGGGACAGGGGGCCACCGGGGAGCTGTTTTTT	CASSGPGQGATGELFF